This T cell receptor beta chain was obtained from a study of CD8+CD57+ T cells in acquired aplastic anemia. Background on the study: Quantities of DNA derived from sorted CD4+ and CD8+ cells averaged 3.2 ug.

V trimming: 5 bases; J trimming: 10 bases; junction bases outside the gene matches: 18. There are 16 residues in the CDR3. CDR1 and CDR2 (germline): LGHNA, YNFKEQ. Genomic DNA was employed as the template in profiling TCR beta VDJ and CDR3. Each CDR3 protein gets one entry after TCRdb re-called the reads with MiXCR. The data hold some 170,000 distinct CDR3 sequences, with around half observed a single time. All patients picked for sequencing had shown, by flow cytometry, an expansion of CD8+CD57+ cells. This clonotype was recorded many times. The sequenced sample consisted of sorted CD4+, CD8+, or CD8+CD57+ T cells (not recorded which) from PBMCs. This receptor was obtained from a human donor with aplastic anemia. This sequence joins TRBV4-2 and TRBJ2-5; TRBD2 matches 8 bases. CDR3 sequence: CASSWGSGDHGGDQYF. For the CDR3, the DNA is TGTGCCAGCAGCTGGGGTAGCGGGGACCATGGGGGTGACCAGTACTTC.